The 5 T cell receptor beta chains below all came from one sample that was sequenced in a study of shared clonotypes between healthy human individuals. Generated by immunoSEQ multiplex PCR, the TCRdb table keeps only in-frame clones and is missing some. The table records 2 million to 2.5 million clones, 90% to 96% of them present only once. Sequencing input: naive CD4+ T cells sorted from blood. The subset: CD45RA+ positively selected. All receptors come from a man aged 18 to 30 in good health.

The V and J genes are TRBV7-9 and TRBJ2-5, with D perhaps TRBD1 (6 bases). V lost 3 bases and J lost 5, with 13 bases in between. In germline, CDR1 is SEHNR, CDR2 FQNEAQ (reference sequence). The CDR3 is 14 residues long. The CDR3 sequence is CASSLGQGLETQYF. In DNA, the CDR3 is TGTGCCAGCAGCTTGGGGCAGGGGCTCGAGACCCAGTACTTC.

The V gene is TRBV9, the J gene TRBJ2-1; TRBD2 matches at 7 bases. The CDR3 totals 16 residues. The V and J ends lost 4 bases and 1 base, in that order; junction bases with no gene match: 8. Germline V gene data show CDR1 as SGDLS and CDR2 as YYNGEE. CDR3 coding DNA: TGTGCCAGCAGCCTGACTAGCCCAATGTCCTACAATGAGCAGTTCTTC. Its protein is CASSLTSPMSYNEQFF.

This chain connects TRBV19 to TRBJ1-4; the match to TRBD1 covers 7 bases. The CDR3 has 15 amino acids. J lost 7 bases, V lost 1 base, and 6 bases had no gene match. Germline assignment: CDR1 LNHDA and CDR2 SQIVND (reference sequence). DNA for the CDR3: TGTGCCAGTAGTATAGCTCGCCGACAGGGTGAAAAACTGTTTTTT. Its protein is CASSIARRQGEKLFF.

This clone has only one observation. The rearrangement links TRBV28 to TRBJ1-6; D is undetermined. Germline V gene sequence: CDR1 MDHEN, CDR2 SYDVKM. The CDR3 runs 12 residues. V lost 3 bases and J 13 bases, leaving 10 bases between the germline ends. The CDR3 region has the DNA TGTGCCAGCAGTTTTCGGATGGGTCCCCTCCACTTT. Its protein product is CASSFRMGPLHF.

The chain links TRBV11-1 to TRBJ2-7; 12 bases are shared with TRBD2. The CDR3 has 14 residues. Looked up from germline, CDR1 is SGHAT and CDR2 is FQDESV (reference sequence). Losses at the gene ends were 5 bases for V and 4 bases for J; bases not matched to a gene: 3. The CDR3 region has the DNA TGTGCCAGCAGCCTTCTAGCGGGGGGGTACGAGCAGTACTTC. Protein sequence: CASSLLAGGYEQYF.